This is a list of T cell receptor beta chains from one sample in a study of chemoradiotherapy in HPV16-positive cancers. This table comes from immunoSEQ multiplex PCR, and its TCRdb copy is limited to in-frame clones, with some not included. The sample contains approximately 17,000 clones, roughly 86% of which appear only once. The specimen was blood, collected from a patient who underwent chemoradiotherapy. These receptors were taken from a human donor with HPV-associated anogenital cancer. CDR3s include the opening cysteine and the closing phenylalanine or tryptophan. Not all rows give a size; the values are once, few, many and, for expanded clones, a class.

TRBJ2-5	-	TRBV6-5	CASSYDGAGGETQYF
TRBJ1-2	-	TRBV6-5	CASSYSKRGAFYGYTF
TRBJ1-1	-	TRBV30	CAWAGQGWTEAFF
TRBJ2-3	once	TRBV5-1	CASSLNAGTDTQYF
TRBJ2-5	-	TRBV11-1	CASSLWTGDAETQYF
TRBJ2-1	-	TRBV5-1	CASSSGDRSNEQFF
TRBJ2-1	-	TRBV5-8	CASSLGPSIYNEQFF
TRBJ1-2	-	TRBV7-9	CASSPWASSDGYTF
TRBJ2-1	-	TRBV27	CASSTAAYNEQFF
TRBJ1-2	once	TRBV19	CASSILAGGNGYTF
TRBJ2-5	few	TRBV4-1	CASSQVGAGGETQYF
TRBJ1-3	-	TRBV9	CASSVSGGAYRGNTIYF
TRBJ2-2	-	TRBV9	CASSVRTGELFF
TRBJ2-7	-	TRBV10-2	CASSDIAGVLEQYF
TRBJ2-1	-	TRBV7-9	CASSITYGEPSSYNEQFF